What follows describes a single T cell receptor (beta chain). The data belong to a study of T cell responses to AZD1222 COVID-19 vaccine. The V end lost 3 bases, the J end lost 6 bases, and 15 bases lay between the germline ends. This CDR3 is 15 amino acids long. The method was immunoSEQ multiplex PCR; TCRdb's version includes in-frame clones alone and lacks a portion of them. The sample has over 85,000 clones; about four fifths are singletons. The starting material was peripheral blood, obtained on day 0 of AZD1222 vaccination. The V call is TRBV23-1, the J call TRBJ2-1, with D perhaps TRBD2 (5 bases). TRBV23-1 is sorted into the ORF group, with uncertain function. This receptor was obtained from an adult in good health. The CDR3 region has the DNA TGCGCCAGCAGTCAGTTAACGGGAATGGGCAATGAGCAGTTCTTC. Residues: CASSQLTGMGNEQFF.